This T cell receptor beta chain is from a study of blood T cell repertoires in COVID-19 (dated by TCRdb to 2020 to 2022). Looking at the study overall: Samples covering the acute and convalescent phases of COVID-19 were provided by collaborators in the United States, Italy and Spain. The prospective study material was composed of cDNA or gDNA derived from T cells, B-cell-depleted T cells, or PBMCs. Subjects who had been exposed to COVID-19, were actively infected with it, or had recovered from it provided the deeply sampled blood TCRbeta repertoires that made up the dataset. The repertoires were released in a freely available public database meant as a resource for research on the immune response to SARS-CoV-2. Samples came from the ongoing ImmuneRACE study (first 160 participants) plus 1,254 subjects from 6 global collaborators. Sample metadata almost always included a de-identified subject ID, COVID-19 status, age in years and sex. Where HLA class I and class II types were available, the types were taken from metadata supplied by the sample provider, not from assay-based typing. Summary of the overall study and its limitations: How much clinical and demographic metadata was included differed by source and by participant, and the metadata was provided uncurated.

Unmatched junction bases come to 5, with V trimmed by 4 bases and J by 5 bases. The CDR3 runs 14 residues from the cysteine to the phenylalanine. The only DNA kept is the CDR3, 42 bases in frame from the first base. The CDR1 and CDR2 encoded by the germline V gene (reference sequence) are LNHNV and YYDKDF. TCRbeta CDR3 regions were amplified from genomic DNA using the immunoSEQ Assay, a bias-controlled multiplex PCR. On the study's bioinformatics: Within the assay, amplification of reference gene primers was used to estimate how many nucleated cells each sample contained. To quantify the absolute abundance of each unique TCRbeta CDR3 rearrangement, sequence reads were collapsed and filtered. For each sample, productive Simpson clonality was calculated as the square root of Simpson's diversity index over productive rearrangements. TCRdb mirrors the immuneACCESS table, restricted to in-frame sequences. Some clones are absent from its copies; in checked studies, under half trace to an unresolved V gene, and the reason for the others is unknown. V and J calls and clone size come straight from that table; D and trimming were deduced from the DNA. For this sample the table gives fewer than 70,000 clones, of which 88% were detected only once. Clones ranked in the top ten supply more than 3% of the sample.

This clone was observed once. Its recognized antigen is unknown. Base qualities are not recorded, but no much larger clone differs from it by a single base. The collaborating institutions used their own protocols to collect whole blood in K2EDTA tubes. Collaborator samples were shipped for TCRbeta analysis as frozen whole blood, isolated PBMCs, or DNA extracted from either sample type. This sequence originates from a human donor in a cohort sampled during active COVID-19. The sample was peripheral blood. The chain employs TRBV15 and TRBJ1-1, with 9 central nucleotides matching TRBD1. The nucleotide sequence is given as TGTGCCACCAGCACCAAGGACAGGGGAACTGAAGCTTTCTTT. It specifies CATSTKDRGTEAFF.